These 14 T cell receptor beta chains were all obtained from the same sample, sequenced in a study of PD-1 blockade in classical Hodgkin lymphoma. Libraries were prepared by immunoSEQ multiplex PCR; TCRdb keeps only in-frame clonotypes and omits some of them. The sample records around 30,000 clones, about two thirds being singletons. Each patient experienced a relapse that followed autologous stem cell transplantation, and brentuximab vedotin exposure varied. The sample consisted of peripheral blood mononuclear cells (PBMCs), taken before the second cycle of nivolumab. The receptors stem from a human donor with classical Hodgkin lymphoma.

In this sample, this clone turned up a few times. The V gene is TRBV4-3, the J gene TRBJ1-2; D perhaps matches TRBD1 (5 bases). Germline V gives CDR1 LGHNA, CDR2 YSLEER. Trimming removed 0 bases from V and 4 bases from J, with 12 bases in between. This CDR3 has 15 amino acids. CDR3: CASSQDWRTTYGYTF. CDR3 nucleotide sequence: TGCGCCAGCAGCCAAGATTGGCGGACAACCTATGGCTACACCTTC.

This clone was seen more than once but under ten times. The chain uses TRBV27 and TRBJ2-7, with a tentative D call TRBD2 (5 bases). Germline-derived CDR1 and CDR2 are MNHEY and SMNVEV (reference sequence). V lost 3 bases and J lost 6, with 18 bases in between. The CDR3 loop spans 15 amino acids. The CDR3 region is CASSFAGRGVSEQYF. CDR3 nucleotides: TGTGCCAGCAGTTTTGCGGGTCGGGGTGTGAGCGAGCAGTACTTC.

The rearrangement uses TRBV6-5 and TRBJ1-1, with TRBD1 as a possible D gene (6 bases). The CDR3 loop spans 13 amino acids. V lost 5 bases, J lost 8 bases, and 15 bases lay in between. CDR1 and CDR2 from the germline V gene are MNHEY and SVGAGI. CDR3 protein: CASSEGTGAEAFF. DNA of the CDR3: TGTGCCAGCAGTGAAGGGACGGGGGCCGAAGCTTTCTTT.

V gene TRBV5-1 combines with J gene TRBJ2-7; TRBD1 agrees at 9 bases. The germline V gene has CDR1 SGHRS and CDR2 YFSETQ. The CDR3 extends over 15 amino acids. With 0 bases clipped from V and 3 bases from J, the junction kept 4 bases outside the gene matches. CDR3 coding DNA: TGCGCCAGCAGCTTGGACGGGACAGGGTACTACGAGCAGTACTTC. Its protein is CASSLDGTGYYEQYF.

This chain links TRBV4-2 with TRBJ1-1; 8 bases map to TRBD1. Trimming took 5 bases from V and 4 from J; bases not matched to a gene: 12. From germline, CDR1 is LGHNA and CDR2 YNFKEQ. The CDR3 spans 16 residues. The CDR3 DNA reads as TGTGCCAGCAGCTTGAAACCCAGGGGGCGGAGCACTGAAGCTTTCTTT. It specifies CASSLKPRGRSTEAFF.

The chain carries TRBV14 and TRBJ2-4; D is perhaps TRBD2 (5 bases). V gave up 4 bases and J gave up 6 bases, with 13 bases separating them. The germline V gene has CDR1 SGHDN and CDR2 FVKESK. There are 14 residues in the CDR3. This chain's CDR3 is CASSPPPRANIQYF. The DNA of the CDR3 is TGTGCCAGCAGCCCCCCCCCGCGGGCAAACATTCAGTACTTC. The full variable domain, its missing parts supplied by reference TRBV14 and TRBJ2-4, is EAGVTQFPSHSVIEKGQTVTLRCDPISGHDNLYWYRRVMGKEIKFLLHFVKESKQDESGMPNNRFLAERTGGTYSTLKVQPAELEDSGVYFCASSPPPRANIQYFGAGTRLSVL.

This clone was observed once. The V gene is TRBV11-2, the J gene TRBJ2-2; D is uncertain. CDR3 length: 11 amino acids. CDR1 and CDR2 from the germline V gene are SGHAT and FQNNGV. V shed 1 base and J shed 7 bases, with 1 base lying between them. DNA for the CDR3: TGTGCCAGCAGCTTAGTCGGGGAGCTGTTTTTT. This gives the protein CASSLVGELFF.

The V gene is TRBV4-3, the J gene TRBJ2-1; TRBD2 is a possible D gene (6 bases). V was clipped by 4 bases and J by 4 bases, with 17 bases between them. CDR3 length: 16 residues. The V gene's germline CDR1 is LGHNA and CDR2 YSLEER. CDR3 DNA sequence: TGCGCCAGCAGCCCTGCTCCCGGGACTGGTTACAATGAGCAGTTCTTC. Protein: CASSPAPGTGYNEQFF.

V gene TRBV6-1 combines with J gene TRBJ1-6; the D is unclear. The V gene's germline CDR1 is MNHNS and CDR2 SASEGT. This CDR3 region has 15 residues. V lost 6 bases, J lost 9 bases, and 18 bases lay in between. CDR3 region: CASRPPAVRGSPLHF. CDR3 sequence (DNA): TGTGCCAGCAGGCCCCCGGCAGTAAGAGGTTCACCCCTCCACTTT.

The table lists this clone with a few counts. The CDR3 sequence is CASSLDSGQGNTEAFF. The CDR3 nucleotides read TGTGCCAGCAGCTTAGATTCGGGACAGGGGAACACTGAAGCTTTCTTT. The rearrangement uses TRBV11-2 and TRBJ1-1; TRBD1 matches at 9 bases. The CDR3 spans 16 residues. The trim removed 0 bases at V and 1 base at J, leaving 3 bases unmatched. Germline values: CDR1 SGHAT, CDR2 FQNNGV.

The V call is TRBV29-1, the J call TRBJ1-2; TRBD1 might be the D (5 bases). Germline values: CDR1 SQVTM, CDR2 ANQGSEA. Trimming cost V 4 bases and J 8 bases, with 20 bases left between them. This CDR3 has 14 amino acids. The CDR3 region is CSVVVRADIWGYTF. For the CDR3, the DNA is TGCAGCGTTGTTGTCAGGGCCGATATCTGGGGCTACACCTTC.

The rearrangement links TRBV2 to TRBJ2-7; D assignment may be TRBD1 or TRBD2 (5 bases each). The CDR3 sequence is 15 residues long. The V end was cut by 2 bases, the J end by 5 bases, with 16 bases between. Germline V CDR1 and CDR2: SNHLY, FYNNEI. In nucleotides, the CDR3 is TGTGCCAGCAGTGAATGGGTGGGACCGAGAGACGAGCAGTACTTC. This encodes CASSEWVGPRDEQYF.

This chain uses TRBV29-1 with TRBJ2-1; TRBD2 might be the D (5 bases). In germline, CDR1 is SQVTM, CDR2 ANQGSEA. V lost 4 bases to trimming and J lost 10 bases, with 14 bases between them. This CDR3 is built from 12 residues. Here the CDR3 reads CSVVSGVKEQFF. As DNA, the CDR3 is TGCAGCGTTGTTTCCGGGGTTAAAGAGCAGTTCTTC.

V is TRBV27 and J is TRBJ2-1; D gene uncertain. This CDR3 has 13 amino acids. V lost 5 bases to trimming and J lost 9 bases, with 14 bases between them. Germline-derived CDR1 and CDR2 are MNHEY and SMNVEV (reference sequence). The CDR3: CASSALGFGEQFF. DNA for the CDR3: TGTGCCAGCAGTGCCCTCGGGTTTGGTGAGCAGTTCTTC.